This T cell receptor (beta chain) originates from a study of cytomegalovirus exposure and HLA in healthy donors. Primers: 60 Vbeta forward and 13 Jbeta reverse. Sequenced by immunoSEQ multiplex PCR; TCRdb stores in-frame clones only, minus some. This table has around 120,000 clones, around 80% appearing once. Trimming removed 6 bases from V and 8 bases from J; junction bases left unmatched: 8. In germline, CDR1 is SNHLY, CDR2 FYNNEI. The CDR3 totals 13 residues. Whole-study findings and limits: Fewer N-insertions (relative to the roughly 720-donor mean) were reportedly seen in an Asian-associated ancestry cluster in a later analysis.

Note on this clone: No antigen is known for it.

The sample taken for sequencing was PBMCs. The chain is built from TRBV2 and TRBJ1-2, with 8 nucleotides matching TRBD1. This sequence was found in a man younger than 35 in good health and CMV-seronegative. The CDR3 nucleotides read TGTGCCAGCAGGTTTTCAGGGGGCGTGGGCTACACCTTC. It yields the protein CASRFSGGVGYTF.